Listed here is a single T cell receptor beta chain. No antigen is known for it. The CDR3 runs to 16 residues. V was cut by 0 bases and J by 7 bases, with 15 bases left in between. The V gene's germline CDR1 is MNHEY and CDR2 SVGAGI. The data belong to a study of CD8+ T cells in alopecia areata. About the research overall: Patients in the treated group were given tofacitinib by mouth, 5 to 10 mg twice a day. The study gave tofacitinib for 6 to 18 months, then 6 months off drug. Whole-study findings and limits: Mice gave a clearer picture of TCR sharing than patients did, possibly for HLA-related reasons.

Patients with alopecia areata provided lesional scalp punch biopsies as well as peripheral blood. Isolated RNA was reverse transcribed into cDNA used as the sequencing template. Assay: immunoSEQ multiplex PCR; the TCRdb copy retains only in-frame clones and omits some. Of approximately 11,000 clones listed, about 53% are singletons. Specimen: skin. The TCR sequence derives from a human donor with alopecia areata. V and J are TRBV6-5 and TRBJ1-4, with D perhaps matching TRBD1 (5 bases). This CDR3 reads CASSYSNGPGGEKLFF. CDR3 sequence (DNA): TGTGCCAGCAGTTACTCTAACGGACCCGGGGGTGAAAAACTGTTTTTT.